These 3 T cell receptor beta chains were all obtained from the same sample, sequenced in a study of blood T cell repertoires in COVID-19. Assay used: immunoSEQ multiplex PCR; TCRdb lists only in-frame clones, some missing. Among about 250,000 clones listed, 82% were seen once. Sequencing input: peripheral blood. The receptors were gathered from a woman in her seventies with acute or convalescent COVID-19.

V is TRBV11-2 and J is TRBJ2-1; 9 bases align to TRBD2. The CDR3 sequence is 17 residues long. Germline assignment: CDR1 SGHAT and CDR2 FQNNGV. Unmatched junction bases numbered 11, after V lost 2 bases and J lost 6 bases. The CDR3 coding sequence is TGTGCCAGCAGCTTAAGGCGCGGGGGGGCCTTGAGCAATGAGCAGTTCTTC. Amino acids: CASSLRRGGALSNEQFF.

The gene calls are TRBV15 and TRBJ2-7; D might be TRBD2 (5 bases). This CDR3 has 16 residues. Germline lookup yields CDR1 LNHNV and CDR2 YYDKDF (reference sequence). V was trimmed by 0 bases and J by 3 bases, leaving 15 bases between them. CDR3 nucleotide sequence: TGTGCCACCAGCAGAGAGAGAGGGTCCCCCCTCTACGAGCAGTACTTC. It translates to CATSRERGSPLYEQYF.

This chain connects TRBV30 to TRBJ1-2; weak D call: TRBD1 (6 bases). The germline V gene has CDR1 GTSNPN and CDR2 SVGIG (reference sequence). This CDR3 is built from 10 residues. Trimming pared 8 bases from V and 8 bases from J, leaving 12 bases between. CDR3 in amino acids: CAERTAGYTF. In DNA, the CDR3 is TGTGCCGAGAGGACAGCGGGCTACACCTTC.